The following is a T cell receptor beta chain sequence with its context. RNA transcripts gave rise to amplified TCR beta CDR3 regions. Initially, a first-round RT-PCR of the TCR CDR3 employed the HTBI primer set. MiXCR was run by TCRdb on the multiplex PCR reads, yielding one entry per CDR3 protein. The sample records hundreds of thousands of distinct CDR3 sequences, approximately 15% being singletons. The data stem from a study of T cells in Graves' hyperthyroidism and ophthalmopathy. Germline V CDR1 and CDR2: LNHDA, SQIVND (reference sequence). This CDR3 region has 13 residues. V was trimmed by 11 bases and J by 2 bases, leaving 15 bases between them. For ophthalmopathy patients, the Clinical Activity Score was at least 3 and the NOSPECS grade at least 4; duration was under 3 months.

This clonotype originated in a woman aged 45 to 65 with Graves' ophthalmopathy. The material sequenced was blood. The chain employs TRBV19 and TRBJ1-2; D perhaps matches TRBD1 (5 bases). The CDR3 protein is CASTRGGNYGYTF. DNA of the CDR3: TGTGCCTCCACACGGGGGGGGAACTATGGCTACACCTTC.